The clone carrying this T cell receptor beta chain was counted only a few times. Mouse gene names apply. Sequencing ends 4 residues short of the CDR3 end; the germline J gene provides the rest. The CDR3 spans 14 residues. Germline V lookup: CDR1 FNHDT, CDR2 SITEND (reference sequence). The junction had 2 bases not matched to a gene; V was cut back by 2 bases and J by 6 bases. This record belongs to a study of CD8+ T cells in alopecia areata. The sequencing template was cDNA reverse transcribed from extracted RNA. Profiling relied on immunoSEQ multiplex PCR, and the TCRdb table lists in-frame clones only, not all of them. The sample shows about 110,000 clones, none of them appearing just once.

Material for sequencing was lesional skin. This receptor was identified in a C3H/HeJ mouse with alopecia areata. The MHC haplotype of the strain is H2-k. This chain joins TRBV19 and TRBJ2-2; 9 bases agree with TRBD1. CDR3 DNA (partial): TGTGCCAGCAGTATCGGGACAGGGTCCGGG. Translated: CASSIGTGSG. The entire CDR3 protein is CASSIGTGSGQLYF.